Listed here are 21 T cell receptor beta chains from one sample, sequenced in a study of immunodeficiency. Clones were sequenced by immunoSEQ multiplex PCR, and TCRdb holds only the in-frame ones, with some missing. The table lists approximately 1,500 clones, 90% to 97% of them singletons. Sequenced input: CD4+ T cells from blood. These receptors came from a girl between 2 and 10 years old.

CDR3 region: CSVGTGGNEQYF. DNA of the CDR3: TGCAGCGTTGGGACAGGGGGTAACGAGCAGTACTTC. The chain couples TRBV29-1 to TRBJ2-7; 10 bases map to TRBD1. This CDR3 region has 12 residues. The germline gives CDR1 SQVTM, CDR2 ANQGSEA. After removal of 4 bases from V and 5 bases from J, the junction contained 2 bases not matched to a gene.

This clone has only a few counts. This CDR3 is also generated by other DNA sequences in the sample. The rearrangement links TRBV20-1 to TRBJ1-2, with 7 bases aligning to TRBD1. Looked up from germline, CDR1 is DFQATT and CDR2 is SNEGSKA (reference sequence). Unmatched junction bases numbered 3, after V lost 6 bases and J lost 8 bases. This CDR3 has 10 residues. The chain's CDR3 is CSADRDGYTF. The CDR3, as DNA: TGCAGTGCCGACAGGGACGGCTACACCTTC.

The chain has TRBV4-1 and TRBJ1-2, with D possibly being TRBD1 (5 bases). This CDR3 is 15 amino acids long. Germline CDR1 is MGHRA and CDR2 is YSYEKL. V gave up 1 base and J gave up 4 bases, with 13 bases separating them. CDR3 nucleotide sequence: TGCGCCAGCAGCCAAGGCCGGGGACTTCCCTATGGCTACACCTTC. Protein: CASSQGRGLPYGYTF.

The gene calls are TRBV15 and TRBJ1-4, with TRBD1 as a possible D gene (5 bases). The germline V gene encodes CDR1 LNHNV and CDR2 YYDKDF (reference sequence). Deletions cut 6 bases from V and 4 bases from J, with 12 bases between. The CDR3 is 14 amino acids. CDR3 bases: TGTGCCACCAGGTTTGGCGGGGGTAATGAAAAACTGTTTTTT. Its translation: CATRFGGGNEKLFF.

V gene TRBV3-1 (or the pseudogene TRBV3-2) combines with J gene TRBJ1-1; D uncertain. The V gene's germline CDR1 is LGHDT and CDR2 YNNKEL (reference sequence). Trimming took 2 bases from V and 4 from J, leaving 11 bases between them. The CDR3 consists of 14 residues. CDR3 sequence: CASSQPTVGTEAFF. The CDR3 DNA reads TGTGCCAGCAGCCAACCCACAGTTGGCACTGAAGCTTTCTTT.

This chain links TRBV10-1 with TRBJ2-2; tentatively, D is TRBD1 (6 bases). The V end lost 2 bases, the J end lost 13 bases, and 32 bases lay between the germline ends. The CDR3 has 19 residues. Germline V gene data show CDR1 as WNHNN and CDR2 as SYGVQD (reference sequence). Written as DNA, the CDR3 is TGCGCCAGCAGTGAGCAGCCGATTCATGGACAGACCACCGGTATGGGGCTGTTTTTT. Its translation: CASSEQPIHGQTTGMGLFF.

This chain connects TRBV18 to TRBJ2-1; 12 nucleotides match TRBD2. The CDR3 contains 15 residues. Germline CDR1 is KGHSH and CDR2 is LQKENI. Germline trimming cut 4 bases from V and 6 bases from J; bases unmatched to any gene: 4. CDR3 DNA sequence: TGTGCCAGCTCACTCGGACTAGCGGGGCCCAATGAGCAGTTCTTC. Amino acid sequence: CASSLGLAGPNEQFF.

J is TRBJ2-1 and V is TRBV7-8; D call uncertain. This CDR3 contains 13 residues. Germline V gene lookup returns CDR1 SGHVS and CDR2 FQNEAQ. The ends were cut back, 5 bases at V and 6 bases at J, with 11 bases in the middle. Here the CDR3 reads CASSPAIANEQFF. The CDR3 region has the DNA TGTGCCAGCAGCCCAGCGATAGCCAATGAGCAGTTCTTC. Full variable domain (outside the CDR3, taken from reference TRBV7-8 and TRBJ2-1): GAGVSQSPRYKVAKRGQDVALRCDPISGHVSLFWYQQALGQGPEFLTYFQNEAQLDKSGLPSDRFFAERPEGSVSTLKIQRTQQEDSAVYLCASSPAIANEQFFGPGTRLTVL.

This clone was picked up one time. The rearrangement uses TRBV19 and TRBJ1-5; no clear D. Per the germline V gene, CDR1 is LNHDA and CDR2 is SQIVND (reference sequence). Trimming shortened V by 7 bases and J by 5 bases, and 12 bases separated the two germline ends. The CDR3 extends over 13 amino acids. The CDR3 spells CASNRSPDQPQHF. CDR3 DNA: TGTGCCAGTAATCGGTCCCCTGATCAGCCCCAGCATTTT.

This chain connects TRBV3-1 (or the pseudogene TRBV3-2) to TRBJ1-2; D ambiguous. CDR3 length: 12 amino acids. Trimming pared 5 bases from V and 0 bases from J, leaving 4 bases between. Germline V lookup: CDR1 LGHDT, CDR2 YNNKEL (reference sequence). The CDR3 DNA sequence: TGTGCCAGCAGCTATTCTAACTATGGCTACACCTTC. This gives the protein CASSYSNYGYTF.

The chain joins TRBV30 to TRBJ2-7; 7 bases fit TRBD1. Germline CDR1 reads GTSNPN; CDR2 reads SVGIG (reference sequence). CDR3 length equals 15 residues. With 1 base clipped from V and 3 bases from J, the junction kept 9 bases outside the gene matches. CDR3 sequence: CAWSGRQGSIYEQYF. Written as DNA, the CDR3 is TGTGCCTGGAGTGGCAGACAGGGTAGTATCTACGAGCAGTACTTC.

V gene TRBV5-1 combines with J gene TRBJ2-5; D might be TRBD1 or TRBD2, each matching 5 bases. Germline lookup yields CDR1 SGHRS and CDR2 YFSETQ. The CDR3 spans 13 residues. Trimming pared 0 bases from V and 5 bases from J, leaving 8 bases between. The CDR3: CASSLGGVETQYF. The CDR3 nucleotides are TGCGCCAGCAGCTTGGGAGGGGTTGAGACCCAGTACTTC.

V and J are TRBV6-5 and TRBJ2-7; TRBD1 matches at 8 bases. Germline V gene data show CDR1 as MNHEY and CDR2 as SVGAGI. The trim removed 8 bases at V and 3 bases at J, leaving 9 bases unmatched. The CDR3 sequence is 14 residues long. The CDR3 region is CASRRQGMDYEQYF. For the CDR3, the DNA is TGTGCCAGCCGGAGACAGGGGATGGACTACGAGCAGTACTTC.

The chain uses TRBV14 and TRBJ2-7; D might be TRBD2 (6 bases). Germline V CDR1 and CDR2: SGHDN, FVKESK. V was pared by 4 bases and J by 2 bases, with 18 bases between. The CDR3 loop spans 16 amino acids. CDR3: CASSPLGIGRTYEQYF. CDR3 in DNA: TGTGCCAGCAGCCCTCTAGGAATTGGGAGGACCTACGAGCAGTACTTC.

CDR3 sequence (DNA): TGTGCCAGCAGAGACAGGGAGGGAAGCAATCAGCCCCAGCATTTT. Its protein is CASRDREGSNQPQHF. The gene calls are TRBV19 and TRBJ1-5, with 7 bases that match TRBD1. The ends lost 9 bases at V and 1 base at J; junction bases unmatched: 9. The germline gives CDR1 LNHDA, CDR2 SQIVND (reference sequence). This CDR3 spans 15 amino acids.

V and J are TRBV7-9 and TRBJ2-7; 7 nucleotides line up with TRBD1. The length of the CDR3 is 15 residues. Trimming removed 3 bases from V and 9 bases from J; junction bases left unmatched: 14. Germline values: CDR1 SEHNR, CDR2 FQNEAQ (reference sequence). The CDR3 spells CASSFIPLTGAAQYF. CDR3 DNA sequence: TGTGCCAGCAGCTTTATCCCACTTACAGGGGCAGCGCAGTACTTC.

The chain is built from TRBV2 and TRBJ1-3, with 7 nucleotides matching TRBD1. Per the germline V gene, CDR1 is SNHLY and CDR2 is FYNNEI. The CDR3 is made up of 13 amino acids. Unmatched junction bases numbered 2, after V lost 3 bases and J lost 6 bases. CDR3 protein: CASSDGTANTIYF. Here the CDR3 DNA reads TGTGCCAGCAGTGATGGGACAGCAAACACCATATATTTT.

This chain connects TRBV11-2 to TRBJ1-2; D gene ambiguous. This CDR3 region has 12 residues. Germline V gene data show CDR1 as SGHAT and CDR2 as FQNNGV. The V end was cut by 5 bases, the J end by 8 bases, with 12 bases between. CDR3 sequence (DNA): TGTGCCAGCAGCCGTTCTTTTGCCGGCTACACCTTC. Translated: CASSRSFAGYTF.

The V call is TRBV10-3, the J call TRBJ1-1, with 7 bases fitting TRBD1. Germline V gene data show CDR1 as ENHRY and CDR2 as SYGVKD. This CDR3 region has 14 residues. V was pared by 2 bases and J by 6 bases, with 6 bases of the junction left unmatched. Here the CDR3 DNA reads TGTGCCATCAGTGAGGACAGGGTGGGTCCTGAAGCTTTCTTT. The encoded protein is CAISEDRVGPEAFF.

The CDR3 protein is CASRGGWNEKLFF. DNA for the CDR3: TGTGCTAGTCGAGGGGGTTGGAATGAAAAACTGTTTTTT. The V call is TRBV12-5, the J call TRBJ1-4, with D perhaps TRBD1 (6 bases). Germline CDR1 and CDR2: LGHNT and FRNRAP. CDR3 length: 13 residues. The ends were cut back, 8 bases at V and 5 bases at J, with 12 bases in the middle.

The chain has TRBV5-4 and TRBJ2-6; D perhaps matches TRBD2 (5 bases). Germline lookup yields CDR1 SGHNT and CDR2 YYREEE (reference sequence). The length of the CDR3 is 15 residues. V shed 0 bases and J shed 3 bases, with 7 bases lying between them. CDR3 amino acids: CASSLGGFGANVLTF. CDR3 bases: TGTGCCAGCAGCTTGGGCGGGTTTGGGGCCAACGTCCTGACTTTC. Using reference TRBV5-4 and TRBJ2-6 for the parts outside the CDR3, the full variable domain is ETGVTQSPTHLIKTRGQQVTLRCSSQSGHNTVSWYQQALGQGPQFIFQYYREEENGRGNFPPRFSGLQFPNYSSELNVNALELDDSALYLCASSLGGFGANVLTFGAGSRLTVL.